This T cell receptor beta chain was identified during a study of T cells in Graves' hyperthyroidism and ophthalmopathy. Overall study: Peripheral blood was collected at initial diagnosis, before any treatment. Study-level points and caveats: Most expanded thyroid clonotypes above 0.001 recurred in blood. Progression to ophthalmopathy was predicted a median of 6.5 months early.

RNA transcripts gave rise to amplified TCR beta CDR3 regions. The HTBI primer set drove a first-round RT-PCR of the TCR CDR3. TCRdb re-analysed the multiplex PCR reads in MiXCR, keeping a single row per CDR3 protein. The sample includes fewer than 550,000 distinct CDR3 sequences, roughly 14% of them seen just once. This clonotype was detected many times. Its target is unknown. Hyperthyroidism had been newly diagnosed in patients aged 18 to 65, and its duration was under 2 months. The receptor comes from a woman between 18 and 29 years old with Graves' hyperthyroidism. The specimen was blood.

The CDR3 loop is CASSFGDRTSEPQHF. DNA for the CDR3: TGTGCCAGCAGTTTTGGGGACAGGACTTCGGAGCCCCAGCATTTT. The chain recombines TRBV28 with TRBJ1-5; TRBD1 matches 8 bases. V gave up 3 bases and J gave up 8 bases; unmatched junction bases: 9. The CDR3 length is 15 residues. The germline V gene has CDR1 MDHEN and CDR2 SYDVKM.